This TCR beta chain was retrieved from a study of blood T cell repertoires in COVID-19. As for the study in general: Whether acute or convalescent, the COVID-19 samples came from the United States, Italy and Spain. The analysed material was cDNA or gDNA that came from T cells, B-cell-depleted T cells, or PBMCs.

A few counts support this clone. This CDR3 spans 15 amino acids. Germline V gene lookup returns CDR1 MNHNS and CDR2 SASEGT. With 1 base removed from V and 5 bases from J, the gap between germline ends came to 15 bases. In the source study's methods: Estimates of nucleated cell counts were drawn from the amplification of reference gene primers. TCRdb's table, derived via immunoSEQ multiplex PCR, lists solely in-frame clones and lacks some. Clone size and V and J calls were adopted from that table, with D and trimming inferred from the DNA. Among approximately 170,000 clones listed, 82% were seen once. Sequenced material: peripheral blood. The sequence derives from a woman aged 80 or over with active or convalescent COVID-19. V usage is TRBV6-1 and J usage is TRBJ2-7; D gene ambiguous. This chain's CDR3 is CASSEDNYPWDEQYF. The CDR3 coding sequence is TGTGCCAGCAGTGAAGACAACTATCCCTGGGACGAGCAGTACTTC.